The 7 T cell receptor beta chains reported below all come from one sample, sequenced in a study of cytomegalovirus exposure and HLA in healthy donors. Both 60 Vbeta primers and 13 Jbeta primers went into the PCR. Assay used: immunoSEQ multiplex PCR; TCRdb lists only in-frame clones, some missing. The table shows under 150,000 clones, with around 80% occurring only once. The sample consisted of PBMCs. Source of these receptors: a woman aged 18-29 years in good health and CMV-seronegative.

The chain employs TRBV6-6 and TRBJ1-5; D remains unclear. The germline V gene has CDR1 MNHNY and CDR2 SVGAGI (reference sequence). The V end was cut by 5 bases, the J end by 7 bases, with 15 bases between. CDR3 length equals 14 residues. The CDR3 here is CASSHGSSGQPQHF. The DNA for the CDR3 is TGTGCCAGCAGTCATGGGTCTTCAGGACAGCCCCAGCATTTT.

This chain connects TRBV5-1 to TRBJ2-2, with 8 nucleotides matching TRBD1. Germline V CDR1 and CDR2: SGHRS, YFSETQ. Trimming at V came to 6 bases and at J to 7 bases, leaving 11 bases not matched to a gene. The CDR3 is made up of 15 amino acids. The CDR3 region is CASKSQGASSGELFF. As DNA, the CDR3 is TGCGCCAGCAAGAGCCAGGGGGCATCAAGCGGGGAGCTGTTTTTT.

This clone was seen a handful of times. The chain combines TRBV28 with TRBJ2-1, with 11 bases that match TRBD2. J was trimmed by 7 bases and V by 3 bases; bases with no gene match: 5. The CDR3 length is 15 residues. Germline CDR1 and CDR2: MDHEN and SYDVKM. CDR3: CASSLVPSGGNEQFF. The DNA of the CDR3 is TGTGCCAGCAGTTTGGTCCCTAGCGGGGGGAATGAGCAGTTCTTC.

This chain connects TRBV6-1 to TRBJ2-3; D might be TRBD1 (6 bases). CDR1 MNHNS and CDR2 SASEGT come from the germline V gene. The CDR3 has 15 residues. Trimming stripped 6 bases from V and 3 bases from J, with 16 bases between. The CDR3 region is CASRGHQWRTDTQYF. The CDR3 coding sequence is TGTGCCAGCAGGGGACACCAATGGAGGACAGATACGCAGTATTTT.

The rearrangement links TRBV7-4 to TRBJ2-7; no reliable D call. Germline V CDR1 and CDR2: SGHVT, SQSDAQ. This CDR3 spans 15 amino acids. Trimming removed 2 bases at V and 1 base at J, with 12 bases between. Written as DNA, the CDR3 is TGTGCCAGCAGCTTAAGCGTCTTACTATCCTACGAGCAGTACTTC. It encodes CASSLSVLLSYEQYF.

The rearrangement links TRBV2 to TRBJ2-4; TRBD1 matches at 8 bases. The CDR3 runs to 14 residues. V trimming: 4 bases; J trimming: 7 bases; junction bases outside the gene matches: 6. CDR1 is SNHLY, CDR2 FYNNEI, per germline. This CDR3 is CASSVGQGANIQYF. The CDR3 region has the DNA TGTGCCAGCAGTGTCGGGCAGGGGGCCAACATTCAGTACTTC.

The rearrangement links TRBV4-1 to TRBJ2-3; 8 bases match TRBD1. Germline V gene data show CDR1 as MGHRA and CDR2 as YSYEKL. The V and J ends lost 0 bases and 3 bases, in that order; junction bases with no gene match: 5. The CDR3 is 16 amino acids. CDR3 coding DNA: TGCGCCAGCAGCCAAGATGGGACAGGCGGAACAGATACGCAGTATTTT. Its protein is CASSQDGTGGTDTQYF.